Listed below are T cell receptor beta chains from one sample, sequenced in a study of T cells after yellow fever vaccination. MiXCR, applied by TCRdb to the 5' RACE reads, yields one record per CDR3 protein. This table has roughly 300,000 distinct CDR3 sequences, 6.8% appearing once. The sequenced sample was PBMCs, obtained 45 days after the first yellow fever vaccination. These TCRs come from a young man who received the YFV17D yellow fever vaccine. CDR3s include the opening cysteine and the closing phenylalanine or tryptophan. D genes are given only for firm matches. Size tells how often a clone was seen (once, few, many) or the class of an expanded clone, and some rows leave it out.

J gene	D gene	V gene	clone size	CDR3 protein	CDR3 DNA
TRBJ2-1	TRBD1	TRBV12-3/TRBV12-4	few	CASSRGPGQGSNEQFF	TGTGCCAGCAGTCGGGGCCCCGGACAGGGAAGCAATGAGCAGTTCTTC
TRBJ2-7	TRBD2	TRBV4-1	many	CASSQIAGREQYF	TGCGCCAGCAGCCAAATAGCGGGGCGGGAGCAGTACTTC
TRBJ2-3	.	TRBV27	many	CASTLLGDSPDTQYF	TGTGCCAGCACCCTACTGGGGGATAGTCCAGATACGCAGTATTTT
TRBJ2-1	.	TRBV5-1	.	CASSLGGANEQFF	TGCGCCAGCAGCTTGGGAGGGGCCAATGAGCAGTTCTTC
TRBJ2-1	TRBD2	TRBV7-8	.	CASSTRGGNNEQFF	TGTGCCAGCAGCACCCGGGGGGGGAACAATGAGCAGTTCTTC
TRBJ1-6	.	TRBV27	few	CASSSVGWKESPLHF	TGTGCCAGCAGTTCGGTAGGGTGGAAGGAATCACCCCTCCACTTT
TRBJ2-3	.	TRBV6-1	many	CASSPGPGRTDTQYF	TGTGCCAGCAGTCCGGGCCCGGGAAGAACAGATACGCAGTATTTT
TRBJ2-3	.	TRBV6-1	many	CASSRSLYSTDTQYF	TGTGCCAGCAGTCGGTCGTTATATAGCACAGATACGCAGTATTTT
TRBJ1-5	.	TRBV6-2/TRBV6-3	few	CASSLPGIRTHF	TGTGCCAGCAGCCTTCCAGGGATCCGGACACATTTT
TRBJ2-6	.	TRBV6-1	.	CASRVGISSGANVLTF	TGTGCCAGCAGGGTGGGGATAAGCTCTGGGGCCAACGTCCTGACTTTC
TRBJ1-5	.	TRBV12-3/TRBV12-4	.	CASSTVGGLNQPQHF	TGTGCCAGCAGCACGGTCGGGGGCCTTAATCAGCCCCAGCATTTT
TRBJ2-7	.	TRBV4-2	few	CASSQDTEQYF	TGTGCCAGCAGCCAAGATACCGAGCAGTACTTC
TRBJ2-5	TRBD2	TRBV7-7	few	CASQNPGGETQYF	TGTGCTAGCCAAAACCCGGGGGGGGAGACCCAGTACTTC